This TCR beta chain is drawn from a study of OX40 agonist ivuxolimab in advanced cancers. For the wider study: Ivuxolimab was a fully human IgG2 agonistic monoclonal antibody targeting the costimulatory receptor OX40 (CD134). The paper reports the monotherapy dose-escalation portion (N of about 50 patients) of the phase I ivuxolimab trial. Intravenous ivuxolimab was administered to patients every 2 weeks at six dose levels: 0.01, 0.1, 0.3, 1.5, 3 and 10 mg/kg. Three dose-escalation patients achieved partial responses, one with hepatocellular carcinoma and two with cutaneous melanoma. Patients were allowed to have had prior anti-PD-1, anti-PD-L1 or anti-CTLA-4 therapy, and around two fifths of the dose-escalation patients had been treated with checkpoint inhibitors. Of the roughly 50 dose-escalation patients, hepatocellular carcinoma was present in approximately 20, melanoma in some 15, renal cell carcinoma in 9 and head and neck cancer in 9. The point of sequencing TCRbeta in the periphery was to test whether ivuxolimab changed TCR sequence diversity and drove clonal T-cell expansion. The dose-escalation cohort was about 83% male with a mean age of approximately 60 years, ranging from roughly 23 to 79. General findings and caveats noted by the study authors: Clonal expansion of both CD4+ and CD8+ blood T cells was observed from baseline to week 6 at doses 0.1 to 3.0 mg/kg. Low levels of normalized T-cell clonal expansion were also seen in some patients who did not respond. After ivuxolimab, CD8+ T cells had more expanded clones than CD4+ T cells on average. The antigen specificity of the peripheral T cells that underwent clonal expansion was not determined. Partial responders in the 0.1-3.0 mg/kg groups had among the lowest normalized peripheral clonal expansion, especially among CD8+ T cells.

Unmatched junction bases come to 9, with V trimmed by 8 bases and J by 1 base. The CDR3, cysteine through phenylalanine, is 16 amino acids long. The only DNA kept is the CDR3, 48 bases in frame from the first base. Per the germline V gene (reference sequence), LNHDA is the CDR1 and SQIVND is the CDR2. Genomic DNA was extracted from sorted cells for sequencing of the TCRbeta CDR3 region. The immunoSEQ Assay was used to sequence the TCRbeta CDR3 regions. The source is immuneACCESS, and TCRdb retained only in-frame sequences with V and J called. Part of the clones is not carried over; for the studies checked, unresolved V genes explain less than half of this, and the remainder is unexplained. The sample table records 70,000 or so clones; about 88% of these occur just once. Roughly 0.72% of the sample lies in the top ten. Concerning this clone itself: The antigen it recognizes is unknown. Per-base qualities were not stored, and no clone one base away is much larger.

Patients with a history of autoimmune disease or receiving systemic immunosuppression were excluded from the trial. Peripheral blood for TCR sequencing was drawn from every dose cohort at baseline, at cycle 4 day 1 and at cycle 7 day 1. Samples came from an open-label, multicenter, first-in-human phase I dose-escalation trial of ivuxolimab. Adults with locally advanced or metastatic melanoma, renal cell, hepatocellular, or head and neck squamous cell carcinoma were enrolled in the trial. Before TCR sequencing, CD4+ T cells and CD8+ T cells from peripheral blood were sorted into separate populations.

Here the sequenced sample was CD4+ or CD8+ T cells sorted from blood, taken in a trial of the OX40 agonist ivuxolimab. The chain employs TRBV19 and TRBJ1-5, and 9 junction bases match TRBD1. The source is an adult with an advanced solid tumor such as melanoma, head and neck, liver or kidney cancer. The DNA sequence is as follows: TGTGCCAGTTGGGGACAGGGAAGGGGCAGCAATCAGCCCCAGCATTTT. This is translated as CASWGQGRGSNQPQHF.